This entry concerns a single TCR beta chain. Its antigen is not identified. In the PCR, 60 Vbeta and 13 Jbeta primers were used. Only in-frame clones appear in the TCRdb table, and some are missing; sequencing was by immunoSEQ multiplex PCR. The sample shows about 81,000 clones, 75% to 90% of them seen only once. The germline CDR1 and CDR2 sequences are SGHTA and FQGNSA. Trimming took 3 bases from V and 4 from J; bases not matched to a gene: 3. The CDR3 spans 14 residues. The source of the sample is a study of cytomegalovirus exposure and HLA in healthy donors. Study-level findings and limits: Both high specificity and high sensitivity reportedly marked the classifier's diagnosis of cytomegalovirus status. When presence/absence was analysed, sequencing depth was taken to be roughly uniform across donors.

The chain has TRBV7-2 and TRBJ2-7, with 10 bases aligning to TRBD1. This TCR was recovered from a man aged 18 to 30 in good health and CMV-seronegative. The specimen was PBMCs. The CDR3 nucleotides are TGTGCCAGCAGCTTTGGGACAGGGGAGTACGAGCAGTACTTC. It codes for CASSFGTGEYEQYF.